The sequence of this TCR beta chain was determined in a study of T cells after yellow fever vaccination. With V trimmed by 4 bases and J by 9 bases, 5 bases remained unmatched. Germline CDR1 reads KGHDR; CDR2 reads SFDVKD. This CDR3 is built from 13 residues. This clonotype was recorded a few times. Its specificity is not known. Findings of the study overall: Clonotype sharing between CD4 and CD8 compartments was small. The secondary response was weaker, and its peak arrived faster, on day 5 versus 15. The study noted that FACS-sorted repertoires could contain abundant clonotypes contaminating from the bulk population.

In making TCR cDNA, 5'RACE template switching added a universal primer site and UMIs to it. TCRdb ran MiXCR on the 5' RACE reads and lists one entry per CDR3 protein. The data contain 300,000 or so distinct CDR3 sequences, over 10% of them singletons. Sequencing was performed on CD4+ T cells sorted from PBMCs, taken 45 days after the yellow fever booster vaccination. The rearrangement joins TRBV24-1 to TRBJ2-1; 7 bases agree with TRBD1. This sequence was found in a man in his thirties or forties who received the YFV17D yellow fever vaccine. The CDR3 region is CATSEPGQIEQFF. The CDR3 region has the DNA TGTGCCACCAGTGAACCGGGACAGATTGAGCAGTTCTTC.